This entry is about one TCR beta chain. This specimen belongs to a study of shared clonotypes between healthy human individuals. Several immunoSEQ plates received, in even portions, the genomic DNA of each subset. Assay used: immunoSEQ multiplex PCR; TCRdb lists only in-frame clones, some missing. This sample carries around 1,000,000 clones, roughly 80% of them seen once, and the ten largest clones take more than 0.85%. V was pared by 2 bases and J by 6 bases, with 14 bases between. The CDR3 covers 14 residues. Germline CDR1 SGHRS, CDR2 YFSETQ. The sequencing input was memory CD4+ T cells from PBMCs. Subset of the sample: CD45RA-negative fraction. This rearrangement joins TRBV5-1 to TRBJ1-2; possibly TRBD1 for D (5 bases). This TCR was sampled from a man between 18 and 29 years old in good health. Some clones in this sample may be carry-over from other donors' samples. The CDR3 DNA follows: TGCGCCAGCAGCTTTGGGTACAAGGGGAATGGCTACACCTTC. Its translation: CASSFGYKGNGYTF.